This passage covers 3 T cell receptor beta chains from one sample sequenced in a study of blood T cell repertoires in COVID-19 (dated by TCRdb to 2019 to 2021). Libraries were built with the immunoSEQ multiplex PCR assay. Sourced from immuneACCESS, this table was stored by TCRdb with only in-frame sequences that have V and J called. A share of the clones is absent; for the studies checked, an unresolved V gene accounts for under half, and the remainder has no known explanation. This sample has 300,000 to 350,000 clones in its table, and nearly 90% of those were observed once. The leading ten clones occupy about 4.5% of the sample. The sequenced sample was PBMCs or T cells enriched from blood (not recorded which). Every receptor here comes from a young woman with acute COVID-19.

Only one count was recorded for this clone. This chain joins TRBV3-1 (or the pseudogene TRBV3-2) and TRBJ1-2; D is perhaps TRBD1 (5 bases). The germline gives CDR1 LGHDT, CDR2 YNNKEL (reference sequence). The V gene lost 4 bases and the J gene lost 6 bases, with 15 bases spanning the gap. This CDR3 is 14 amino acids long. The CDR3 DNA is TGTGCCAGCAGCCCGACGGGGGGGGTTGATGGCTACACCTTC. Its protein product is CASSPTGGVDGYTF.

This chain joins TRBV12-5 and TRBJ1-2, with D tentatively TRBD1 (6 bases). CDR1 and CDR2 from the germline V gene are LGHNT and FRNRAP. The V and J ends lost 0 bases and 7 bases respectively, with 15 bases between them. The CDR3 loop spans 15 amino acids. This CDR3 reads CASGLVRQGFSGYTF. In nucleotides, the CDR3 is TGTGCTAGTGGTTTGGTACGGCAGGGGTTTTCTGGCTACACCTTC.

The chain is built from TRBV3-1 (or the pseudogene TRBV3-2) and TRBJ1-4; D gene unclear. The CDR3 totals 14 residues. V lost 1 base to trimming and J lost 4 bases, with 7 bases between them. CDR1 LGHDT and CDR2 YNNKEL come from the germline V gene (reference sequence). In nucleotides, the CDR3 is TGTGCCAGCAGCCAAGCAGGAAGTAATGAAAAACTGTTTTTT. Residues: CASSQAGSNEKLFF.